Below, 7 T cell receptor beta chains from the same sample are listed, as sequenced in a study of blood T cells in healthy people across ages. The second PCR ran 7 to 11 cycles with a sample-barcoded 5' primer and J-beta primers. TCRdb passed the 5' RACE reads through MiXCR, listing each CDR3 protein once. This table holds about 1.1 million distinct CDR3 sequences, 35% to 40% found once. The sample consisted of blood. Every receptor here comes from a man aged 18 to 30 in good health.

The chain employs TRBV7-2 and TRBJ2-5; 10 nucleotides line up with TRBD1. V dropped 5 bases and J dropped 4; count of bases not matched to a gene: 7. This CDR3 has 15 amino acids. Germline V CDR1 and CDR2: SGHTA, FQGNSA. The DNA for the CDR3 is TGTGCCAGCAGCCCCGACAGGGGGCGATCAGAGACCCAGTACTTC. This codes for CASSPDRGRSETQYF.

This clonotype was counted a few times. The chain carries TRBV4-3 and TRBJ2-1; D possibly corresponds to TRBD2 (6 bases). Germline lookup yields CDR1 LGHNA and CDR2 YSLEER. V was clipped by 7 bases and J by 7 bases, with 14 bases between them. The CDR3 is made up of 13 amino acids. The CDR3 DNA sequence: TGCGCCAGCACCCGGGGGTTAGGGAATGAGCAGTTCTTC. Amino acids: CASTRGLGNEQFF.

This clonotype was seen a single time. The J gene is TRBJ1-2, the V gene TRBV5-1; D is undetermined. Germline CDR1 and CDR2: SGHRS and YFSETQ. This CDR3 has 15 residues. The V gene lost 4 bases and the J gene lost 7 bases, with 20 bases spanning the gap. The CDR3 region has the DNA TGCGCCAGCAGCGGCGGGGTACAAGATACGGGTGGCTACACCTTC. Protein: CASSGGVQDTGGYTF.

This clonotype has more than one count but fewer than ten. The CDR3 here is CASSHHTGWDSNQPQHF. The CDR3 DNA reads TGCGCCAGCAGCCACCACACAGGGTGGGACAGCAATCAGCCCCAGCATTTT. This sequence joins TRBV4-1 and TRBJ1-5, with TRBD1 as a possible D gene (6 bases). V lost 3 bases and J 1 base, leaving 16 bases between the germline ends. CDR3 size: 17 residues. Germline assignment: CDR1 MGHRA and CDR2 YSYEKL.

The rearrangement uses TRBV4-1 and TRBJ2-1, with TRBD2 matching 7 bases. The length of the CDR3 is 17 residues. The junction had 10 bases not matched to a gene; V was cut back by 0 bases and J by 5 bases. Germline-derived CDR1 and CDR2 are MGHRA and YSYEKL. CDR3 sequence reads: CASSQDSLRGIDNEQFF. The CDR3 DNA follows: TGCGCCAGCAGCCAAGATTCCCTGCGGGGGATAGACAATGAGCAGTTCTTC.

This clonotype has only a few counts. The junction departs from the called germline gene at one end, perhaps through a read error. The V call is TRBV7-2, the J call TRBJ1-6; no clear D. CDR3 length: 12 residues. The germline V gene encodes CDR1 SGHTA and CDR2 FQGNSA. In DNA form, the CDR3 reads TGTGCCAGCAGCCTAGATAATCCACCCCTCCACTTT. Translated, it gives CASSLDNPPLHF.

This clonotype has more than one count but fewer than ten. The chain employs TRBV6-5 and TRBJ1-2, with 9 bases lining up with TRBD1. With 0 bases clipped from V and 4 bases from J, the junction kept 3 bases outside the gene matches. The CDR3 spans 15 residues. CDR1 and CDR2 (germline): MNHEY, SVGAGI. CDR3 coding DNA: TGTGCCAGCAGTTACTCAGGACAGGGGCCCTATGGCTACACCTTC. This gives the protein CASSYSGQGPYGYTF.